This is a list of T cell receptor beta chains from one sample in a study of response to subunit inactivated influenza vaccine. Each CDR3 protein is one row after TCRdb ran MiXCR on the RT-PCR reads. The sample lists approximately 530,000 distinct CDR3 sequences; 7.6% were seen once. This specimen was PBMCs from blood, taken around 25 months after vaccination. Receptors originate from a man between 50 and 69 years old who received an inactivated influenza vaccine. Each CDR3 is given with its conserved first and last residue. Each record gives: clone size, D gene, J gene, CDR3 length, V gene, CDR3 protein, CDR3 DNA. A D gene is named only where the DNA matches it firmly. Size tells how often a clone was seen (once, few, many) or the class of an expanded clone, and some rows leave it out.

many TRBD1 TRBJ2-3 16 TRBV28 CASSIRTGLSTDTQYF TGTGCCAGCAGTATACGGACAGGGTTGAGCACAGATACGCAGTATTTT
NA NA TRBJ2-7 13 TRBV2 CASSEDRIYEQYF TGTGCCAGCAGTGAGGACAGAATATACGAGCAGTACTTC
many TRBD1 TRBJ1-4 15 TRBV10-3 CAISEAGTENEKLFF TGTGCCATCAGTGAAGCCGGGACAGAGAATGAAAAACTGTTTTTT
few NA TRBJ1-1 15 TRBV7-9 CASSPPGRQNTEAFF TGTGCCAGCAGCCCCCCTGGGCGGCAGAACACTGAAGCTTTCTTT
few NA TRBJ1-6 15 TRBV3-1 CASSQGGQPNSPLHF TGTGCCAGCAGCCAAGGAGGACAGCCAAACTCACCCCTCCACTTT
NA NA TRBJ2-2 14 TRBV10-1 CASIRVLGTGELFF TGCGCCAGCATCAGGGTCCTGGGGACCGGGGAGCTGTTTTTT
few TRBD1 TRBJ1-5 13 TRBV6-1 CASKQGRAQPQHF TGTGCCAGCAAACAGGGGAGGGCTCAGCCCCAGCATTTT
NA TRBD1 TRBJ2-5 13 TRBV5-1 CASSGQGRETQYF TGCGCCAGCAGCGGACAGGGTCGTGAGACCCAGTACTTC
many NA TRBJ2-3 15 TRBV20-1 CSARALQGYTDTQYF TGCAGTGCTAGAGCTTTACAGGGATACACAGATACGCAGTATTTT
NA NA TRBJ2-2 16 TRBV11-1 CASSLMGGGLTGELFF TGTGCCAGCAGCTTAATGGGCGGGGGCCTCACCGGGGAGCTGTTTTTT
many NA TRBJ2-1 16 TRBV28 CASSLWSTLKKNEQFF TGTGCCAGCAGTTTATGGTCGACCCTAAAAAAGAATGAGCAGTTCTTC
once NA TRBJ1-2 14 TRBV29-1 CSVWGAVSRGGYTF TGCAGCGTTTGGGGGGCAGTAAGTCGCGGTGGCTACACCTTC
many TRBD1 TRBJ2-1 17 TRBV6-1 CASSPGTGTGAYNEQFF TGTGCCAGCAGTCCCGGGACAGGGACAGGAGCCTACAATGAGCAGTTCTTC
NA NA TRBJ2-3 13 TRBV28 CASISGSTDTQYF TGTGCCAGCATCTCCGGTTCCACAGATACGCAGTATTTT
many TRBD1 TRBJ2-7 12 TRBV12-3/TRBV12-4 CASSSGQGGQYF TGTGCCAGCAGTTCCGGACAGGGTGGGCAGTACTTC
NA NA TRBJ2-3 13 TRBV2 CASSEEKADTQYF TGTGCCAGCAGTGAGGAGAAGGCAGATACGCAGTATTTT
many TRBD1 TRBJ2-7 14 TRBV29-1 CSVKEGQGLYEQYF TGCAGCGTTAAAGAGGGACAGGGCCTCTACGAGCAGTACTTC
NA TRBD2 TRBJ2-2 15 TRBV4-2 CASSQELAGGRELFF TGTGCCAGCAGCCAAGAACTAGCGGGTGGCCGGGAGCTGTTTTTT
few NA TRBJ1-1 16 TRBV3-1 CVSSQGSGSLNTEAFF TGTGTCAGCAGCCAAGGTTCGGGATCTTTGAACACTGAAGCTTTCTTT
many TRBD1 TRBJ1-4 14 TRBV5-1 CASSRQGRDEKLFF TGCGCCAGCAGCCGACAGGGGAGAGATGAAAAACTGTTTTTT
few NA TRBJ2-1 13 TRBV29-1 CSVERGLNNEQFF TGCAGCGTTGAGCGGGGGCTTAACAATGAGCAGTTCTTC
few NA TRBJ2-1 16 TRBV18 CASSPEPGVSYNEQFF TGTGCCAGCTCCCCAGAGCCAGGGGTCTCCTACAATGAGCAGTTCTTC
NA NA TRBJ2-5 13 TRBV6-1 CATCPGAGETQYF TGTGCCACATGCCCGGGGGCCGGGGAGACCCAGTACTTC
few NA TRBJ1-3 15 TRBV12-3/TRBV12-4 CASSFSSDYGNTIYF TGTGCCAGCAGTTTTTCCTCGGATTACGGAAACACCATATATTTT
NA NA TRBJ1-4 11 TRBV29-1 CSVRKNEKLFF TGCAGCGTTAGGAAAAATGAAAAACTGTTTTTT
few NA TRBJ2-3 15 TRBV18 CASSGRGRIGDTQYF TGTGCCAGCTCAGGGCGGGGGCGCATAGGAGATACGCAGTATTTT
few NA TRBJ1-1 11 TRBV20-1 CSAVDRFEAFF TGCAGTGCTGTGGACCGGTTTGAAGCTTTCTTT